One sample yielded the 15 T cell receptor beta chains listed below, sequenced in a study of Ad26.COV2.S vaccination and SARS-CoV-2 variants. Sequencing was performed with immunoSEQ multiplex PCR; in TCRdb, only in-frame clones are kept and a portion is missing. This table has some 180,000 clones, roughly 87% appearing once. This sample comprised peripheral blood, obtained after recovery from COVID-19. These receptors originate from a human donor who had recovered from COVID-19.

This clone was counted only a few times. This chain links TRBV27 with TRBJ1-5, with a tentative D call TRBD1 (5 bases). The V gene's germline CDR1 is MNHEY and CDR2 SMNVEV (reference sequence). The CDR3 loop spans 14 amino acids. The V and J ends lost 4 bases and 1 base respectively, with 8 bases between them. The CDR3 DNA is TGTGCCAGCAGTTCAGGGTTCAGCAATCAGCCCCAGCATTTT. Translation gives CASSSGFSNQPQHF.

This chain joins TRBV3-1 (or the pseudogene TRBV3-2) and TRBJ2-3, with a possible D match to TRBD2 (5 bases). Looked up from germline, CDR1 is LGHDT and CDR2 is YNNKEL (reference sequence). The CDR3 length is 18 residues. Deletions cut 0 bases from V and 0 bases from J, with 16 bases between. This chain's CDR3 is CASSQDPLVGLSTDTQYF. CDR3 DNA: TGTGCCAGCAGCCAAGATCCCCTCGTAGGACTTAGCACAGATACGCAGTATTTT.

This rearrangement joins TRBV29-1 to TRBJ1-1, with D unclear. This CDR3 spans 11 amino acids. Germline assignment: CDR1 SQVTM and CDR2 ANQGSEA. V gave up 7 bases and J gave up 0 bases, with 6 bases separating them. The CDR3 protein is CSAGLNTEAFF. CDR3 bases: TGCAGCGCCGGTCTGAACACTGAAGCTTTCTTT.

The chain uses TRBV9 and TRBJ2-5; 7 bases line up with TRBD1. V trimming: 4 bases; J trimming: 1 base; junction bases outside the gene matches: 4. The CDR3 runs to 14 residues. Per the germline V gene, CDR1 is SGDLS and CDR2 is YYNGEE. The CDR3 DNA is TGTGCCAGCAGCCAGACAGGGTTCCAAGAGACCCAGTACTTC. Protein sequence: CASSQTGFQETQYF.

The chain links TRBV5-1 to TRBJ2-3; either TRBD1 or TRBD2 may supply D (5 bases each). This CDR3 spans 17 amino acids. Trimming left V 0 bases short and J 0 bases short, with 14 bases between. The V gene's germline CDR1 is SGHRS and CDR2 YFSETQ. The CDR3 DNA reads as TGCGCCAGCAGCTTGGGTCGGGGAACAGGTAGCACAGATACGCAGTATTTT. This codes for CASSLGRGTGSTDTQYF. Full variable domain (rest looked up from reference TRBV5-1 and TRBJ2-3): KAGVTQTPRYLIKTRGQQVTLSCSPISGHRSVSWYQQTPGQGLQFLFEYFSETQRNKGNFPGRFSGRQFSNSRSEMNVSTLELGDSALYLCASSLGRGTGSTDTQYFGPGTRLTVL.

The rearrangement joins TRBV7-2 to TRBJ1-2; 11 bases fit TRBD1. Trimming cost V 1 base and J 7 bases; bases outside gene matches: 5. CDR1 is SGHTA and CDR2 is FQGNSA in the germline V gene. The CDR3 is 15 residues long. The CDR3 protein is CASSLGTGGSTGYTF. DNA for the CDR3: TGTGCCAGCAGCTTAGGGACAGGGGGCTCGACTGGCTACACCTTC. Based on the CDR3 plus reference TRBV7-2 and TRBJ1-2, the full variable domain is GAGVSQSPSNKVTEKGKDVELRCDPISGHTALYWYRQSLGQGLEFLIYFQGNSAPDKSGLPSDRFSAERTGGSVSTLTIQRTQQEDSAVYLCASSLGTGGSTGYTFGSGTRLTVV.

The chain uses TRBV2 and TRBJ1-1; 7 nucleotides line up with TRBD1. The CDR3 spans 14 residues. Germline V CDR1 and CDR2: SNHLY, FYNNEI. V lost 5 bases to trimming and J lost 5 bases; unmatched junction nucleotides: 8. CDR3 nucleotides: TGTGCCAGCAGTCAGCTACAGGGGCGGACTGAAGCTTTCTTT. As protein: CASSQLQGRTEAFF.

This clone occurred once. The chain couples TRBV5-8 to TRBJ2-1, with 15 bases aligning to TRBD2. The V gene's germline CDR1 is SGHTS and CDR2 YDEGEE. Losses at the gene ends were 3 bases for V and 7 bases for J; bases not matched to a gene: 8. The CDR3 spans 17 residues. CDR3: CASSSIVGTSGRNEQFF. CDR3 DNA: TGTGCCAGCAGCTCTATTGTCGGGACTAGCGGGAGGAATGAGCAGTTCTTC. Supplemented by reference TRBV5-8 and TRBJ2-1, the full variable domain reads EAGVTQSPTHLIKTRGQQATLRCSPISGHTSVYWYQQALGLGLQFLLWYDEGEERNRGNFPPRFSGRQFPNYSSELNVNALELEDSALYLCASSSIVGTSGRNEQFFGPGTRLTVL.

V gene TRBV7-3 combines with J gene TRBJ1-2; D gene ambiguous. V lost 2 bases to trimming and J lost 10 bases, with 20 bases between them. The length of the CDR3 is 15 residues. Germline CDR1 SGHTA, CDR2 FQGTGA. CDR3 bases: TGTGCCAGCAGCTTAGATGGGCAGGAACTGGGCGACTACACCTTC. It is translated as CASSLDGQELGDYTF.

The V gene is TRBV5-8, the J gene TRBJ2-1, with D unresolved. This CDR3 spans 13 amino acids. Trimming pared 4 bases from V and 8 bases from J, leaving 13 bases between. Germline assignment: CDR1 SGHTS and CDR2 YDEGEE. The CDR3 DNA reads as TGTGCCAGCAGCCCCGGACGGGTCTATGAGCAGTTCTTC. This gives the protein CASSPGRVYEQFF.

This chain uses TRBV29-1 with TRBJ1-1; 7 bases fit TRBD1. The CDR3 length is 15 residues. Germline V gene sequence: CDR1 SQVTM, CDR2 ANQGSEA. The trim removed 0 bases at V and 5 bases at J, leaving 9 bases unmatched. CDR3 sequence (DNA): TGCAGCGTTGAAGATAGTGGCAGGGGGGCGACTGAAGCTTTCTTT. This codes for CSVEDSGRGATEAFF.

The chain carries TRBV6-6 and TRBJ1-2, with 11 bases aligning to TRBD1. Germline V gives CDR1 MNHNY, CDR2 SVGAGI (reference sequence). This CDR3 has 16 amino acids. V lost 4 bases to trimming and J lost 7 bases; unmatched junction nucleotides: 11. The CDR3 coding sequence is TGTGCCAGCAGTTTGCAACCGGGACAGGGGGTCGGTGGCTACACCTTC. Its protein is CASSLQPGQGVGGYTF.

This rearrangement joins TRBV5-6 to TRBJ1-2, with 10 bases fitting TRBD1. Looked up from germline, CDR1 is SGHDT and CDR2 is YYEEEE. Trimming took 0 bases from V and 3 from J; bases not matched to a gene: 2. The CDR3 consists of 15 residues. The CDR3 spells CASSLAGTGDYGYTF. The CDR3 DNA reads TGTGCCAGCAGCTTGGCCGGGACAGGGGACTATGGCTACACCTTC.

This clone has only one observation. This chain connects TRBV28 to TRBJ2-5; D remains ambiguous. CDR1 and CDR2 (germline): MDHEN, SYDVKM. V lost 3 bases, J lost 2 bases, and 10 bases lay in between. This CDR3 comprises 14 residues. CDR3 loop: CASSFYGIQETQYF. The CDR3 DNA follows: TGTGCCAGCAGTTTCTACGGCATTCAAGAGACCCAGTACTTC. Together with reference TRBV28 and TRBJ2-5, the CDR3 gives the full variable domain: DVKVTQSSRYLVKRTGEKVFLECVQDMDHENMFWYRQDPGLGLRLIYFSYDVKMKEKGDIPEGYSVSREKKERFSLILESASTNQTSMYLCASSFYGIQETQYFGPGTRLLVL.

The J gene is TRBJ2-2, the V gene TRBV5-1, with 9 positions matching TRBD1. This CDR3 has 16 residues. Looked up from germline, CDR1 is SGHRS and CDR2 is YFSETQ. V was clipped by 4 bases and J by 6 bases; unmatched bases: 10. DNA of the CDR3: TGCGCCAGCAGCGAAAGGACAGGGGCTGGGGCCGGGGAGCTGTTTTTT. It codes for CASSERTGAGAGELFF. Variable domain in full (rest from reference TRBV5-1 and TRBJ2-2): KAGVTQTPRYLIKTRGQQVTLSCSPISGHRSVSWYQQTPGQGLQFLFEYFSETQRNKGNFPGRFSGRQFSNSRSEMNVSTLELGDSALYLCASSERTGAGAGELFFGEGSRLTVL.